A selection of T cell receptor beta chains follows, all from one sample in a study of T cell repertoires in cytomegalovirus infection. What these receptors recognize is not known. MiXCR was run by TCRdb on the reads, yielding one entry per CDR3 protein. The sample has more than 85,000 distinct CDR3 sequences, around 30% seen once. The sample consisted of CD8+ T cells from cultured PBMCs, taken from culture after CMV antigen stimulation. The receptors shown here come from a human donor in good health (CMV status not recorded). Some clones in this sample may be carry-over from other donors' samples. The CDR3 runs from the conserved cysteine through the conserved F or W. D genes are given only for firm matches. Size values are once, few and many counts, or a class for expanded clones, and some rows have none.

v_call,clone_size,j_call,d_call,cdr3_aa,cdr3_nt
TRBV19,.,TRBJ1-3,TRBD1,CASSFLPGQQVGNTIYF,TGTGCCAGTAGTTTTCTACCGGGACAGCAAGTCGGAAACACCATATATTTT
TRBV28,.,TRBJ2-3,TRBD1,CASSRGTGMDTQYF,TGTGCCAGCAGTAGAGGGACAGGGATGGATACGCAGTATTTT
TRBV12-3/TRBV12-4,few,TRBJ1-3,TRBD1,CASTNPGTGNGNTIYF,TGTGCCAGCACTAACCCCGGGACAGGGAACGGAAACACCATATATTTT
TRBV7-2,few,TRBJ2-3,TRBD2,CASSSLGAGGGGDTQYF,TGTGCCAGCAGCTCCCTTGGAGCGGGGGGCGGGGGAGATACGCAGTATTTT
TRBV28,.,TRBJ1-1,.,CASSQTAGAFF,TGTGCCAGCAGTCAGACTGCGGGAGCTTTCTTT
TRBV7-3,.,TRBJ2-3,TRBD2,CASSFAGGRTDTQYF,TGTGCCAGCAGCTTCGCGGGGGGGCGCACAGATACGCAGTATTTT
TRBV2,once,TRBJ1-1,.,CASIPGSRTEAFF,TGTGCCAGCATTCCCGGCTCACGGACTGAAGCTTTCTTT
TRBV12-3/TRBV12-4,.,TRBJ2-5,.,CASSPEGETQYF,TGTGCCAGCAGTCCTGAGGGCGAGACCCAGTACTTC
TRBV12-5,.,TRBJ1-1,TRBD1,CATQRDRVTEAFF,TGTGCTACCCAAAGGGACAGGGTAACTGAAGCTTTCTTT
TRBV7-7,many,TRBJ1-3,.,CASSLEVGNTIYF,TGTGCCAGCAGCTTAGAAGTTGGAAACACCATATATTTT
TRBV6-6,.,TRBJ1-1,.,CASTPERGSLNTEAFF,TGTGCCAGCACCCCCGAGCGGGGAAGTTTGAACACTGAAGCTTTCTTT
TRBV9,once,TRBJ2-2,.,CASSVFQGNTGELFF,TGTGCCAGCAGCGTCTTTCAGGGGAACACCGGGGAGCTGTTTTTT
TRBV4-1,few,TRBJ1-4,.,CASSQVRTNEKLFF,TGCGCCAGCAGCCAGGTCCGGACTAATGAAAAACTGTTTTTT
TRBV12-3/TRBV12-4,few,TRBJ2-3,.,CASSPPLSGSTDTQYF,TGTGCCAGCAGCCCCCCTCTCTCGGGGAGCACAGATACGCAGTATTTT
TRBV19,.,TRBJ2-1,TRBD1,CASSVKGQKAANEQFF,TGTGCCAGTAGTGTAAAGGGACAGAAAGCGGCTAATGAGCAGTTCTTC
TRBV24-1,.,TRBJ1-5,.,CATSGGPRQPQHF,TGTGCCACCTCTGGGGGCCCTAGGCAGCCCCAGCATTTT
TRBV2,.,TRBJ2-7,.,CASTEGPSENEQYF,TGTGCCAGCACCGAAGGGCCCTCGGAGAACGAGCAGTACTTC
TRBV12-3/TRBV12-4,.,TRBJ1-2,.,CASSPSFNYGYTF,TGTGCCAGCAGTCCCTCATTTAACTATGGCTACACCTTC
TRBV7-9,many,TRBJ2-1,.,CASSPQGSSYNEQFF,TGTGCCAGCAGCCCCCAGGGGAGCTCCTACAATGAGCAGTTCTTC
TRBV6-2/TRBV6-3,.,TRBJ2-1,TRBD1,CASTSGGQVDEQFF,TGTGCCAGCACCTCAGGGGGCCAGGTGGATGAGCAGTTCTTC
TRBV10-3,many,TRBJ2-2,.,CAINRNTGELFF,TGTGCCATCAACCGGAACACCGGGGAGCTGTTTTTT
TRBV7-8,few,TRBJ1-6,.,CASRPVGGGSPLHF,TGTGCCAGCAGGCCGGTCGGGGGGGGTTCACCCCTCCACTTT
TRBV20-1,.,TRBJ2-5,.,CSARDGGKYQETQYF,TGCAGTGCTAGAGATGGTGGGAAGTACCAAGAGACCCAGTACTTC
TRBV19,many,TRBJ2-7,TRBD2,CASGASGTSGGPYYEQYF,TGTGCCAGTGGTGCTTCCGGGACTAGCGGGGGGCCGTACTACGAGCAGTACTTC
TRBV7-8,.,TRBJ2-3,TRBD2,CASSFHRSSGGASTDTQCF,TGTGCCAGCAGCTTTCATAGGTCTAGCGGGGGAGCTAGCACAGATACGCAGTGTTTT
TRBV27,few,TRBJ1-1,.,CASSLSGIRTEAFF,TGTGCCAGCAGTTTATCAGGGATACGGACTGAAGCTTTCTTT
TRBV29-1,.,TRBJ2-3,TRBD2,CSVDGLAGEADTQYF,TGCAGCGTTGACGGACTAGCGGGGGAGGCAGATACGCAGTATTTT
TRBV28,few,TRBJ2-1,.,CASSWASGTQDEQFF,TGTGCCAGCAGTTGGGCGTCGGGCACCCAGGATGAGCAGTTCTTC
TRBV19,.,TRBJ2-1,TRBD1,CASSYQGAYNEQFF,TGTGCCAGCTCATATCAGGGGGCCTACAATGAGCAGTTCTTC
TRBV6-5,.,TRBJ2-1,TRBD2,CASSPLAGGTYNEQFF,TGTGCCAGCAGTCCCCTGGCGGGGGGCACCTACAATGAGCAGTTCTTC
TRBV4-1,.,TRBJ2-7,.,CASSQELHEQYF,TGCGCCAGCAGCCAAGAACTCCACGAGCAGTACTTC
TRBV6-1,.,TRBJ1-1,.,CASIPLVREVYDTEAFF,TGTGCCAGCATACCCCTAGTAAGGGAGGTTTACGACACTGAAGCTTTCTTT
TRBV19,.,TRBJ2-1,TRBD2,CASSISGGPYNEQFF,TGTGCCAGTAGTATCAGCGGGGGGCCCTACAATGAGCAGTTCTTC
TRBV9,.,TRBJ1-6,.,CASSRKQGGYNSPLHF,TGTGCCAGCAGCCGTAAACAGGGAGGGTATAATTCACCCCTCCACTTT
TRBV7-6,.,TRBJ1-5,.,CASSATGDSYSNQPQHF,TGTGCCAGCAGCGCGACAGGAGACTCATATAGCAATCAGCCCCAGCATTTT
TRBV6-5,.,TRBJ1-2,.,CASSPSKGHFYGYTF,TGTGCCAGCAGTCCTTCTAAAGGACACTTCTATGGCTACACCTTC
TRBV19,.,TRBJ2-2,.,CASNPPFGRNTGELFF,TGTGCCAGTAACCCCCCCTTTGGCAGAAACACCGGGGAGCTGTTTTTT
TRBV20-1,.,TRBJ2-3,.,CSARQAGGTDTQYF,TGCAGTGCTAGACAGGCCGGAGGCACAGATACGCAGTATTTT
TRBV15,few,TRBJ2-1,.,CATSQNLRPSVF,TGTGCCACCAGCCAAAATTTAAGGCCCTCGGTCTTC
TRBV12-3/TRBV12-4,.,TRBJ2-3,.,CASSFRGALGDTQYF,TGTGCCAGCAGTTTCCGGGGGGCCCTCGGCGATACGCAGTATTTT